These 14 T cell receptor beta chains were sequenced from one sample in a study of early T cells in non-severe SARS-CoV-2 infection. TCRdb called the 5' RACE reads again in MiXCR, with one record for every CDR3 protein. The sample holds under 60,000 distinct CDR3 sequences, roughly 8% seen once. Sequenced input: whole blood. The receptors here all came from an adult who was a healthcare worker with PCR-confirmed SARS-CoV-2 infection or an uninfected control (not recorded which).

This clonotype was recorded a few times. The chain joins TRBV15 to TRBJ2-6; D is unclear. There are 18 residues in the CDR3. V shed 1 base and J shed 3 bases, with 16 bases lying between them. Germline V gene data show CDR1 as LNHNV and CDR2 as YYDKDF (reference sequence). CDR3 DNA sequence: TGTGCCACCAGCAGAGCCTACGCTTTGGTTGATGGGGCCAACGTCCTGACTTTC. Translating gives CATSRAYALVDGANVLTF.

The sample holds many counts of this clonotype. The chain joins TRBV19 to TRBJ2-3; possible D gene TRBD2, 5 bases. The CDR3 has 14 amino acids. V shed 9 bases and J shed 4 bases, with 17 bases lying between them. Germline CDR1 LNHDA, CDR2 SQIVND (reference sequence). Here the CDR3 DNA reads TGTGCCAGCACCCTCACGGACGGGGCAGATACGCAGTATTTT. Its translation is CASTLTDGADTQYF. Variable domain in full (rest from reference TRBV19 and TRBJ2-3): DGGITQSPKYLFRKEGQNVTLSCEQNLNHDAMYWYRQDPGQGLRLIYYSQIVNDFQKGDIAEGYSVSREKKESFPLTVTSAQKNPTAFYLCASTLTDGADTQYFGPGTRLTVL.

This clonotype appeared a few times. V usage is TRBV10-3 and J usage is TRBJ2-5, with D unresolved. Trimming removed 3 bases from V and 5 bases from J, with 13 bases in between. This CDR3 is built from 14 residues. CDR1 is ENHRY, CDR2 SYGVKD, per germline. DNA of the CDR3: TGTGCCATCAGTGATGGTGGCTATGGGGAGACCCAGTACTTC. It codes for CAISDGGYGETQYF.

The V and J genes are TRBV25-1 and TRBJ2-6; D not resolved. This CDR3 is built from 15 residues. CDR1 MGHDK and CDR2 SYGVNS come from the germline V gene. Deletions cut 3 bases from V and 2 bases from J, with 8 bases between. The CDR3, as DNA: TGTGCCAGCAGTGAGCAGCCAGCTGGGGCCAACGTCCTGACTTTC. Translated: CASSEQPAGANVLTF.

The chain recombines TRBV7-2 with TRBJ2-1; 11 bases line up with TRBD2. The V gene's germline CDR1 is SGHTA and CDR2 FQGNSA. The CDR3 has 20 residues. J was trimmed by 4 bases and V by 4 bases; bases with no gene match: 18. This chain's CDR3 is CASSSPGLAEYLRGYNEQFF. The CDR3 nucleotides are TGTGCCAGCAGCTCCCCGGGACTAGCGGAGTACCTGCGAGGATACAATGAGCAGTTCTTC.

This clonotype was counted a few times. The chain links TRBV29-1 to TRBJ1-1, with 7 bases that match TRBD1. The V and J ends lost 6 bases and 4 bases, in that order; junction bases with no gene match: 5. The CDR3 totals 12 residues. Germline loops: CDR1 SQVTM, CDR2 ANQGSEA. The CDR3: CSVTGAGTEAFF. The CDR3 DNA is TGCAGCGTCACAGGGGCCGGCACTGAAGCTTTCTTT.

This rearrangement joins TRBV12-3 or TRBV12-4 to TRBJ1-1; unclear D gene. This CDR3 spans 13 amino acids. V gave up 5 bases and J gave up 3 bases, with 10 bases separating them. The CDR3 DNA reads as TGTGCCAGCAGTCCGGACGGATACACTGAAGCTTTCTTT. This codes for CASSPDGYTEAFF.

This clonotype was recorded many times. The chain joins TRBV19 to TRBJ2-2; D is undetermined. This CDR3 region has 15 residues. Per germline, CDR1 LNHDA and CDR2 SQIVND (reference sequence). Trimming stripped 6 bases from V and 4 bases from J, with 15 bases between. CDR3: CASRYRGSSTGELFF. The CDR3 DNA is TGTGCCAGTAGGTATAGAGGCAGTTCCACCGGGGAGCTGTTTTTT. The full variable domain, rest sourced from reference TRBV19 and TRBJ2-2, is DGGITQSPKYLFRKEGQNVTLSCEQNLNHDAMYWYRQDPGQGLRLIYYSQIVNDFQKGDIAEGYSVSREKKESFPLTVTSAQKNPTAFYLCASRYRGSSTGELFFGEGSRLTVL.

This clonotype has at least ten counts. CDR3 sequence (DNA): TGTGCCAGCAGCCCCCGGGACTTCAGCTCCTACGAGCAGTACTTC. Translating it yields CASSPRDFSSYEQYF. The J gene is TRBJ2-7, the V gene TRBV9; weak D call: TRBD2 (6 bases). Between the trimmed V and J ends, which lost 4 bases and 0 bases, there was a span of 14 bases. This CDR3 is 15 amino acids long. Looked up from germline, CDR1 is SGDLS and CDR2 is YYNGEE. The variable domain in full, with the rest retrieved from reference TRBV9 and TRBJ2-7, is DSGVTQTPKHLITATGQRVTLRCSPRSGDLSVYWYQQSLDQGLQFLIQYYNGEERAKGNILERFSAQQFPDLHSELNLSSLELGDSALYFCASSPRDFSSYEQYFGPGTRLTVT.

The table lists this clonotype with many counts. The chain joins TRBV19 to TRBJ2-1, with 11 bases aligning to TRBD2. J lost 5 bases, V lost 4 bases, and 7 bases had no gene match. The length of the CDR3 is 16 residues. Germline CDR1 reads LNHDA; CDR2 reads SQIVND (reference sequence). Here the CDR3 reads CASSKPGLAADNEQFF. In nucleotides, the CDR3 is TGTGCCAGTAGTAAGCCGGGACTAGCGGCTGACAATGAGCAGTTCTTC.

The chain employs TRBV27 and TRBJ2-7, with D possibly being TRBD2 (6 bases). Germline CDR1 MNHEY, CDR2 SMNVEV (reference sequence). Trimming shortened V by 5 bases and J by 1 base, and 18 bases separated the two germline ends. The CDR3 totals 16 residues. The DNA for the CDR3 is TGTGCCAGCAGTCCCCGAATAGGACGGGGGTCCTACGAGCAGTACTTC. Translated: CASSPRIGRGSYEQYF.

The chain is built from TRBV30 and TRBJ2-7, with 8 bases matching TRBD2. Germline V gene lookup returns CDR1 GTSNPN and CDR2 SVGIG (reference sequence). The CDR3 has 16 amino acids. V lost 4 bases to trimming and J lost 5 bases; unmatched junction nucleotides: 16. The CDR3 loop is CAWKRIGTSYPDEQYF. The CDR3 DNA is TGTGCCTGGAAGCGTATAGGGACTAGTTATCCGGACGAGCAGTACTTC.

This clonotype has more than one count but fewer than ten. The chain is built from TRBV7-8 and TRBJ2-1; 10 positions agree with TRBD2. This CDR3 is 17 amino acids long. The germline V gene encodes CDR1 SGHVS and CDR2 FQNEAQ. Germline trimming cut 5 bases from V and 5 bases from J; bases unmatched to any gene: 12. DNA for the CDR3: TGTGCCAGCAGCCCACAGCTAGCGGGAGTACTCCACAATGAGCAGTTCTTC. Protein sequence: CASSPQLAGVLHNEQFF.

The sample holds many counts of this clonotype. V and J are TRBV10-3 and TRBJ1-1; 12 bases line up with TRBD1. This CDR3 is built from 17 residues. V trimming: 2 bases; J trimming: 6 bases; junction bases outside the gene matches: 10. The germline CDR1 and CDR2 sequences are ENHRY and SYGVKD. CDR3 loop: CAISEQLTGTGGSEAFF. The CDR3 nucleotides are TGTGCCATCAGTGAGCAACTAACCGGGACAGGGGGCTCTGAAGCTTTCTTT.